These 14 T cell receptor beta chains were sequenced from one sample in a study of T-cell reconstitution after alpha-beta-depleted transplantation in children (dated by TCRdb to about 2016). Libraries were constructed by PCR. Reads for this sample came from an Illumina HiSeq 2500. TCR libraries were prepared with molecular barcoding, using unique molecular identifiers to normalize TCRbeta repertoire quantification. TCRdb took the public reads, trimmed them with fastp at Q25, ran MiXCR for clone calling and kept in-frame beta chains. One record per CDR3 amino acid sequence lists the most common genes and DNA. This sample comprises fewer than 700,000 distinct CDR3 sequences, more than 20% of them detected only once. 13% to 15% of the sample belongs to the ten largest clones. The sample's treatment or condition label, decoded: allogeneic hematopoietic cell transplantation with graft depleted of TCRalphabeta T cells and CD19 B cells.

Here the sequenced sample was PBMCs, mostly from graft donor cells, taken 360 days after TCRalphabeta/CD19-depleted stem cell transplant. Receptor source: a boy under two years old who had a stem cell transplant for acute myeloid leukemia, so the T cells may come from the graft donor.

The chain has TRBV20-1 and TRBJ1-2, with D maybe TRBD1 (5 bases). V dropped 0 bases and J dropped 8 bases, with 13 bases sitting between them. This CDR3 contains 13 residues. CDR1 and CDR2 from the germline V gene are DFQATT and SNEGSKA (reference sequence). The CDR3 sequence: CSARDPGLGGYTF. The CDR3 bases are TGCAGTGCTAGAGATCCAGGGCTGGGGGGCTACACCTTC.

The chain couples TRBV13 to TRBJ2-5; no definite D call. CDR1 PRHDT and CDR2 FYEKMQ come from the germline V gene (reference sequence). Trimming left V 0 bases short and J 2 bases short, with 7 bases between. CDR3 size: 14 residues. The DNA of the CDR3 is TGTGCCAGCAGCTTAGGCGGCTTACAAGAGACCCAGTACTTC. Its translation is CASSLGGLQETQYF.

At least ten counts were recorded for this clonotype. CDR3 region: CSVEDHKGHSYNEQFF. The CDR3 DNA sequence: TGCAGCGTTGAAGATCACAAGGGTCACTCCTACAATGAGCAGTTCTTC. The chain recombines TRBV29-1 with TRBJ2-1; D unclear. Germline-derived CDR1 and CDR2 are SQVTM and ANQGSEA. This CDR3 comprises 16 residues. The V and J ends lost 0 bases and 0 bases respectively, with 12 bases between them.

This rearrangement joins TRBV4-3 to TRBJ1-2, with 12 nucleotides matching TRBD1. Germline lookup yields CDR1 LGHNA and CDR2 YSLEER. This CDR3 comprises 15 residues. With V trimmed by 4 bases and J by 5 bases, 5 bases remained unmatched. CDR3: CASSPGTGGEYGYTF. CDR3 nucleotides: TGCGCCAGCAGCCCCGGGACAGGGGGCGAATATGGCTACACCTTC.

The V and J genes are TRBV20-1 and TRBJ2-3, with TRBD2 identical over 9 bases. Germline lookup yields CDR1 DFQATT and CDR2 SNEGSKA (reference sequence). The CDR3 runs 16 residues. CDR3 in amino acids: CCAAPRLAGSTDTQYF. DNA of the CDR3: TGCTGCGCCGCGCCACGTCTAGCGGGGAGCACAGATACGCAGTATTTT.

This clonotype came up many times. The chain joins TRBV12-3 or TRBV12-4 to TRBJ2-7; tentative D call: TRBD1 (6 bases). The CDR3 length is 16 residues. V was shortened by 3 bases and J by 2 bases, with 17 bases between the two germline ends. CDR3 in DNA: TGTGCCAGCAGTTTCGGACAGCCCCAGCGGCCCTACGAGCAGTACTTC. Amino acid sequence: CASSFGQPQRPYEQYF.

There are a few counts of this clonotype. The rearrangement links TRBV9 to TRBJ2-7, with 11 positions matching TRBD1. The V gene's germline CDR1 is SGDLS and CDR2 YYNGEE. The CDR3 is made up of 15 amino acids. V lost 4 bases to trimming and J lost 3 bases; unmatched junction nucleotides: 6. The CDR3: CASSTAGTGGYEQYF. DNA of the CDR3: TGTGCCAGCAGCACGGCCGGGACAGGGGGCTACGAGCAGTACTTC.

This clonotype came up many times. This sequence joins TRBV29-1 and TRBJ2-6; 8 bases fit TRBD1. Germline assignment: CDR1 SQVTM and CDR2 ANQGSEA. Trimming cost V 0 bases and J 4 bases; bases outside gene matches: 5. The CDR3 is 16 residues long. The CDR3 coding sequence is TGCAGCGTTGAAGACGGACAGGGTCCCGGGGCCAACGTCCTGACTTTC. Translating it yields CSVEDGQGPGANVLTF.

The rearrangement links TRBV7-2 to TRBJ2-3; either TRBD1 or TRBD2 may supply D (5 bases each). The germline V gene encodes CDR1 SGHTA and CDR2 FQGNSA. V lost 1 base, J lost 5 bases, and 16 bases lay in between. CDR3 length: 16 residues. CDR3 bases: TGTGCCAGCAGCTTAGTCTGGGACGTTAGAGGAGATACGCAGTATTTT. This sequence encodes CASSLVWDVRGDTQYF.

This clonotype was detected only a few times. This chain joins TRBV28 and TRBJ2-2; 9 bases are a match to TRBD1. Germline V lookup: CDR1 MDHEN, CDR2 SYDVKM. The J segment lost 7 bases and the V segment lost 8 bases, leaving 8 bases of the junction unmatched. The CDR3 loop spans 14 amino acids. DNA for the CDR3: TGTGCCAGCCACAGGGGGCCTAGTTTCGGGGAGCTGTTTTTT. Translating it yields CASHRGPSFGELFF. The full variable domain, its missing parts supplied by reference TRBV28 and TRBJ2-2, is DVKVTQSSRYLVKRTGEKVFLECVQDMDHENMFWYRQDPGLGLRLIYFSYDVKMKEKGDIPEGYSVSREKKERFSLILESASTNQTSMYLCASHRGPSFGELFFGEGSRLTVL.

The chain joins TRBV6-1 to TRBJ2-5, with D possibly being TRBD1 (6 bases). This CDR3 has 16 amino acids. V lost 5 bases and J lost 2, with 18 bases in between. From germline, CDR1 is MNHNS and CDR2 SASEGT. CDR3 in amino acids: CASSKGTGLVQETQYF. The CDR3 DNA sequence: TGTGCCAGCAGTAAAGGTACAGGGTTAGTACAAGAGACCCAGTACTTC.

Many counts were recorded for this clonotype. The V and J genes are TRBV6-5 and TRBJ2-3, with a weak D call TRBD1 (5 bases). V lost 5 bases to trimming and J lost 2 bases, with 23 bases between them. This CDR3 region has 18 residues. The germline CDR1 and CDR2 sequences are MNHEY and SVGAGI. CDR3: CASSPNVQGTAHTDTQYF. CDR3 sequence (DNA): TGTGCCAGCAGTCCAAATGTGCAGGGAACAGCACACACAGATACGCAGTATTTT.

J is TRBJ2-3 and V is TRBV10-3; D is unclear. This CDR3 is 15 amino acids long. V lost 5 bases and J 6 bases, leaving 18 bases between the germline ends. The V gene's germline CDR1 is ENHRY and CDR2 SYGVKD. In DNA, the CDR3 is TGTGCCATCAGTTCACGTCCTCAATCGCAGGATACGCAGTATTTT. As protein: CAISSRPQSQDTQYF.

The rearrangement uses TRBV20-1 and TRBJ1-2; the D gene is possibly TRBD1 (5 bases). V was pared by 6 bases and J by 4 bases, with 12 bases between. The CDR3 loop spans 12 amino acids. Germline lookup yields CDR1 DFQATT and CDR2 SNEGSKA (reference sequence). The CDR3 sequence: CSAEGPFYGYTF. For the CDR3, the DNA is TGCAGTGCGGAGGGACCGTTCTATGGCTACACCTTC.